The rows below give T cell receptor beta chains drawn from one sample of a study of T cells in Graves' hyperthyroidism and ophthalmopathy. MiXCR, applied by TCRdb to the multiplex PCR reads, yields one record per CDR3 protein. The sample lists a few hundred thousand distinct CDR3 sequences, more than 12% occurring once. Sequencing input: blood. Receptor source: a woman aged 30 to 39 with Graves' hyperthyroidism. Both conserved end residues are part of each CDR3. Each record gives: CDR3 length, clone size, D gene, V gene, J gene, CDR3 DNA, CDR3 protein. A D gene is named only where the DNA matches it firmly. Some rows mark clone size as missing; the rest say once, few, many or name a class of expanded clone.

15,NA,TRBD1,TRBV27,TRBJ2-7,TGTGCCAGCAGTTCCGGACAGGGGGCTCCCTACGAGCAGTACTTC,CASSSGQGAPYEQYF
14,NA,NA,TRBV7-2,TRBJ1-2,TGTGCCAGCAGCTTAGACGATTCCCTATATGGCTACACCTTC,CASSLDDSLYGYTF
16,NA,NA,TRBV5-4,TRBJ1-6,TGTGCCAGCAGCTTGGGTGGGGTGGACTATAATTCACCCCTCCACTTT,CASSLGGVDYNSPLHF
12,many,NA,TRBV3-1,TRBJ1-2,TGTGCCACGCAGGGAGGGGCCTATGGCTACACCTTC,CATQGGAYGYTF
15,NA,TRBD1,TRBV5-4,TRBJ1-2,TGTGCCAGCAGCCTCCCGGGACAGGGGAGCAATGGCTACACCTTC,CASSLPGQGSNGYTF
17,many,NA,TRBV7-8,TRBJ1-1,TGTGCCAGCAGCTTATTGGGACACCTGTTCATGAACACTGAAGCTTTCTTT,CASSLLGHLFMNTEAFF
17,many,TRBD2,TRBV3-1,TRBJ2-5,TGTGCCAGCAGCCAAGAGGGTAGCGGGAACGGTTGGGAGACCCAGTACTTC,CASSQEGSGNGWETQYF
16,NA,TRBD1,TRBV24-1,TRBJ2-1,TGTGCCACCAGTGATTCCTGGGACAGCTCCTACAATGAGCAGTTCTTC,CATSDSWDSSYNEQFF
17,few,NA,TRBV6-1,TRBJ2-7,TGTGCCAGCAGTGACTCTGCCGGGGCCAGATCAGTATTCGGGCAGTACTTC,CASSDSAGARSVFGQYF
15,few,NA,TRBV5-4,TRBJ2-3,TGTGCCAGCAGCTTCGGAGCGACCCCACGAGATACGCAGTATTTT,CASSFGATPRDTQYF
15,many,NA,TRBV7-2,TRBJ2-3,TGTGCCAGCAGCTTCCGACAGATCCCTACAGATACGCAGTATTTT,CASSFRQIPTDTQYF
11,NA,NA,TRBV28,TRBJ1-4,TGTGCCAGCAGACACTATGAAAAACTGTTTTTT,CASRHYEKLFF
17,many,TRBD2,TRBV9,TRBJ2-2,TGTGCCAGCAGCTCCACCTCACTAGCGGGACGGACCGGGGAGCTGTTTTTT,CASSSTSLAGRTGELFF
19,few,TRBD2,TRBV20-1,TRBJ2-5,TGCAGTGCTAGAGATTCCGAAAAGCCAAGCGGGAGGTTCCAAGAGACCCAGTACTTC,CSARDSEKPSGRFQETQYF
13,NA,NA,TRBV10-3,TRBJ2-7,TGTGCCATTGGCACAGCAACTTTCTACGAGCAGTACTTC,CAIGTATFYEQYF
14,NA,NA,TRBV28,TRBJ1-5,TGTGCCAGCAGCTGGACAGCAATCAATCACCCCCAGCATTTT,CASSWTAINHPQHF
16,few,TRBD2,TRBV5-6,TRBJ2-5,TGTGCCAGCAGCTTGGTGCAGCGGGGGGGCGAGGAGACCCAGTACTTC,CASSLVQRGGEETQYF
15,many,NA,TRBV12-3/TRBV12-4,TRBJ2-1,TGTGCCAGCAGTGCGTCAAGGAGTTTTTACAATGAGCAGTTCTTC,CASSASRSFYNEQFF
15,NA,NA,TRBV7-8,TRBJ2-7,TGTGCCAGCAGCAACCGGGAAGGAGGTGGTTTCGAGCAGTACTTC,CASSNREGGGFEQYF
15,many,TRBD2,TRBV28,TRBJ2-1,TGTGCCAGCAGTTTACAACCTAGCGGGAGGAAAGAGCAGTTCTTC,CASSLQPSGRKEQFF
14,NA,NA,TRBV27,TRBJ2-4,TGTGCCAGCAGTTTAACCCCGGGCCAAAACATTCAGTACTTC,CASSLTPGQNIQYF
13,few,TRBD2,TRBV20-1,TRBJ2-3,TGCAGCGAACTAGCGGGAGGGCCGGATACGCAGTATTTT,CSELAGGPDTQYF
13,few,TRBD1,TRBV19,TRBJ2-5,TGTGCCAGTAGCCAGGGGGTTGGTGAGACCCAGTACTTC,CASSQGVGETQYF
16,NA,NA,TRBV10-3,TRBJ2-5,TGTGCCATCAGTGAGTCGAAAGGGACATTAATAGAGACCCAGTACTTC,CAISESKGTLIETQYF
16,many,TRBD1,TRBV6-1,TRBJ2-5,TGTGCCAGCAGTGAGCGACGGACAGGGCGTAGGGAGACCCAGTACTTC,CASSERRTGRRETQYF
17,many,TRBD1,TRBV30,TRBJ1-2,TGTGCCTGGAGTGTTGAGATAAAGGGACCAGGGGGCTACGGCTACACCTTC,CAWSVEIKGPGGYGYTF
14,NA,NA,TRBV28,TRBJ2-7,TGTGCCAGCAGCCAACCGACAGCCCACCTCGAGCAGTACTTC,CASSQPTAHLEQYF
14,few,NA,TRBV27,TRBJ2-7,TGTGCCAGCAGTTTAGGTCAGACCTCCTACGAGCAGTACTTC,CASSLGQTSYEQYF
17,many,NA,TRBV30,TRBJ2-7,TGTGCCTGGAGTGTAACCTCACCGGGACGCACAAACTACGAGCAGTACTTC,CAWSVTSPGRTNYEQYF
16,few,NA,TRBV10-3,TRBJ2-1,TGTGCCATCAGTGAGAACCGGGCTAGTCCCTACAATGAGCAGTTCTTC,CAISENRASPYNEQFF
15,NA,TRBD1,TRBV12-3/TRBV12-4,TRBJ2-7,TGTGCCAGCAGTTTTTATGGGACAGAAGCCTACGAGCAGTACTTC,CASSFYGTEAYEQYF
13,many,TRBD1,TRBV11-2,TRBJ1-5,TGTGCCAGCAGCTCAGGGGGAGCTCAGCCCCAGCATTTT,CASSSGGAQPQHF
15,many,NA,TRBV28,TRBJ2-7,TGTGCCAGCAGTTTAGTGGGGGACCGCTCCTACGAGCAGTACTTC,CASSLVGDRSYEQYF
14,few,NA,TRBV7-9,TRBJ2-7,TGTGCCAGCAGCTTAGAGAGGACAGATTACGAGCAGTACTTC,CASSLERTDYEQYF
15,NA,NA,TRBV29-1,TRBJ2-7,TGCAGCGTTGAAGATCGGGCAGGGAGCTCCTACGAGCAGTACTTC,CSVEDRAGSSYEQYF
13,NA,TRBD2,TRBV20-1,TRBJ2-7,TGCAGTGCTTTCCTAGCGGGGGTCTACGAGCAGTACTTC,CSAFLAGVYEQYF